This T cell receptor (beta chain) was obtained from a study of beta chain features in type 1 diabetes. There are a few counts of this clone. Of the isolated RNA, all was reverse transcribed, and so the sequenced material was expressed TCRB transcripts. Profiled with immunoSEQ multiplex PCR; TCRdb holds only in-frame clones, not every one. Seen here are about 140,000 clones, approximately 10% observed once, and the top ten hold nearly 0.65%. The CDR3 runs 15 residues. The V gene's germline CDR1 is MNHNS and CDR2 SASEGT. Trimming stripped 3 bases from V and 4 bases from J, with 15 bases between. This receptor was taken from a woman between 35 and 50 years old in good health. The specimen sequenced was central memory CD4+ T cells from blood. This chain joins TRBV6-1 and TRBJ1-2; perhaps TRBD1 as D (6 bases). CDR3 nucleotides: TGTGCCAGCAGTGAGGCGAATGGGGGCATCTATGGCTACACCTTC. Protein: CASSEANGGIYGYTF.